This T cell receptor beta chain was captured in a study of blood T cell repertoires in COVID-19. The overall study: The United States, Italy and Spain provided the acute and convalescent COVID-19 samples.

As originally analysed: Reference gene primer amplification gave estimated nucleated cell counts. This table comes from immunoSEQ multiplex PCR, and its TCRdb copy is limited to in-frame clones, with some not included. V and J calls and clone size come straight from that table; D and trimming were deduced from the DNA. The sample yields over 200,000 clones, about 84% seen once. Clinical history reported by participants formed the basis on which cohorts were assigned. The CDR3 sequence is 16 residues long. CDR1 and CDR2 from the germline V gene are LGHNA and YNFKEQ. V lost 4 bases to trimming and J lost 3 bases; unmatched junction nucleotides: 8.

The chain links TRBV4-2 to TRBJ2-5; the match to TRBD2 covers 10 bases. This receptor was identified in a man aged 55 to 70 who had recovered from COVID-19. Sequencing input: PBMCs or T cells enriched from blood (not recorded which). The CDR3 reads CASSPSALAGEETQYF. The CDR3 coding sequence is TGTGCCAGCAGCCCTTCCGCCCTAGCGGGGGAAGAGACCCAGTACTTC.